This record covers a single T cell receptor (beta chain). What it binds is unknown. Time point given: blood 4 weeks post-SBRT, at nephrectomy. This sample's treatment: 15 Gy SBRT to primary tumor, nephrectomy 4 weeks later. Serial blood draws occurred at baseline and 2 and 4 weeks post-SBRT. The tumor was a clear cell renal cell carcinoma. Measured with immunoSEQ multiplex PCR; TCRdb has only the in-frame clones, and not every one. The sample consists of about 170,000 clones, about 88% of them appearing once. The sample belongs to a study of radiation and T cells in renal cell carcinoma. Points from the study as a whole: Baseline intratumoral clonotype presence is unknown without pretreatment biopsies. Top tumor clonotypes rose in blood 2 weeks post-radiation, then contracted.

CDR1 LNHDA and CDR2 SQIVND come from the germline V gene (reference sequence). V shed 4 bases, J shed 12 bases, and the junction held 11 bases outside the gene matches. CDR3 length: 13 amino acids. The TCR sequence derives from a woman aged 45-65 years with renal cell carcinoma. The V and J genes are TRBV19 and TRBJ1-1, with 7 nucleotides matching TRBD1. Source: blood, taken from a patient whose treatment included radiotherapy and nephrectomy. In DNA form, the CDR3 reads TGTGCCAGTAGTACTTCACAACAGGGGTTATCTTTCTTT. It translates to CASSTSQQGLSFF.